The 24 T cell receptor beta chains listed next were all sequenced from one sample in a study of human T cells and chemical hapten exposure (dated by TCRdb to 2020 to 2023). Reading the label with the study, this specimen's time point is: patch test 1, 2 weeks after DPC sensitization. In the paper's terms, the treatment or condition label means: therapeutic diphenylcyclopropenone sensitization with weekly scalp DPC. Libraries were built with RACE. The run used a NextSeq 500. The public sequencing data were trimmed at Q25 with fastp and processed into clonotypes with MiXCR by TCRdb, which kept only in-frame beta chains. Identical CDR3 protein sequences are pooled into one entry, listed with their most common genes and DNA. The sample data list about 380,000 distinct CDR3 sequences, and 4.8% of these were observed just once. Roughly 2.4% of the sample comes from the top ten. Sequenced material: whole blood, taken in connection with sensitization to the hapten diphenylcyclopropenone (DPC). Receptors originate from a woman between 50 and 59 years old with alopecia areata. Some clones in this sample may be carry-over from other donors' samples.

This clonotype showed up many times. V is TRBV30 and J is TRBJ2-2; D not resolved. The CDR3 sequence is 14 residues long. V lost 0 bases, J lost 2 bases, and 7 bases lay in between. Germline CDR1 and CDR2: GTSNPN and SVGIG (reference sequence). This CDR3 is CAWSVGANTGELFF. The CDR3 nucleotides are TGTGCCTGGAGTGTCGGCGCCAACACCGGGGAGCTGTTTTTT.

On this clonotype: At one boundary the junction diverges from the germline segment, which might be a read error. The chain employs TRBV7-9 and TRBJ2-3; tentatively, D is TRBD2 (5 bases). CDR1 and CDR2 (germline): SEHNR, FQNEAQ (reference sequence). CDR3 length equals 17 residues. CDR3 sequence: CASSLDALAPRTATQYF. The CDR3 nucleotides read TGTGCCAGCAGCTTAGACGCCCTAGCACCACGCACAGCTACGCAGTATTTT.

This clonotype was recorded a few times. The V gene is TRBV6-1, the J gene TRBJ1-5, with TRBD1 as a possible D gene (6 bases). Germline values: CDR1 MNHNS, CDR2 SASEGT. The CDR3 runs 14 residues. The ends were cut back, 4 bases at V and 5 bases at J, with 12 bases in the middle. The CDR3 sequence: CASSGLDSYQPQHF. For the CDR3, the DNA is TGTGCCAGCAGTGGTCTGGACAGTTATCAGCCCCAGCATTTT.

This clonotype has a count of ten or more. J is TRBJ1-2 and V is TRBV12-3 or TRBV12-4; D is unclear. Trimming shortened V by 3 bases and J by 0 bases, and 5 bases separated the two germline ends. This CDR3 is built from 13 residues. This chain's CDR3 is CASSLGTNYGYTF. The CDR3 DNA is TGTGCCAGCAGTTTGGGGACTAACTATGGCTACACCTTC.

Details on this clonotype: A much larger clone differs from this one at a single base, so this may be a read error. The chain uses TRBV7-9 and TRBJ2-1, with 11 bases identical to TRBD2. The junction had 11 bases not matched to a gene; V was cut back by 5 bases and J by 5 bases. CDR3 length equals 17 residues. CDR1 SEHNR and CDR2 FQNEAQ come from the germline V gene (reference sequence). For the CDR3, the DNA is TGTGCCAGCAGCCCCCAACTAGCGGGAGACCCCCACAATGAGCAGTTCTTC. It yields the protein CASSPQLAGDPHNEQFF.

This clonotype was seen at least ten times. The chain uses TRBV10-3 and TRBJ1-5; D uncertain. Germline CDR1 ENHRY, CDR2 SYGVKD. Deletions cut 6 bases from V and 5 bases from J, with 11 bases between. The CDR3 sequence is 13 residues long. The CDR3 is CAIRSAVDQPQHF. CDR3 DNA sequence: TGTGCCATCAGGTCGGCGGTGGATCAGCCCCAGCATTTT.

This clonotype has a count of ten or more. The chain joins TRBV7-2 to TRBJ1-1, with D possibly TRBD1 on 5 matching bases. This CDR3 spans 14 amino acids. The germline V gene has CDR1 SGHTA and CDR2 FQGNSA. Trimming left V 4 bases short and J 6 bases short, with 15 bases between. CDR3: CASSSRDFGPEAFF. CDR3 sequence (DNA): TGTGCCAGCAGCTCCCGGGACTTTGGACCTGAAGCTTTCTTT.

Only a few counts were recorded for this clonotype. The chain has TRBV5-1 and TRBJ2-3; 7 positions agree with TRBD2. The CDR3 spans 17 residues. Germline lookup yields CDR1 SGHRS and CDR2 YFSETQ. V lost 5 bases and J lost 2; bases outside the gene matches: 14. CDR3 loop: CASRPHASGENTDTQYF. DNA for the CDR3: TGCGCCAGCAGGCCCCACGCTAGCGGAGAAAACACAGATACGCAGTATTTT. Together with reference TRBV5-1 and TRBJ2-3, the CDR3 gives the full variable domain: KAGVTQTPRYLIKTRGQQVTLSCSPISGHRSVSWYQQTPGQGLQFLFEYFSETQRNKGNFPGRFSGRQFSNSRSEMNVSTLELGDSALYLCASRPHASGENTDTQYFGPGTRLTVL.

This clonotype was seen ten or more times. The genes are TRBV14 and TRBJ2-7, with a tentative D call TRBD1 (6 bases). Trimming removed 1 base from V and 6 bases from J, with 13 bases in between. CDR1 is SGHDN and CDR2 is FVKESK in the germline V gene. This CDR3 contains 14 residues. CDR3 nucleotide sequence: TGTGCCAGCAGCCAAGGAGGGGGTGCCCGCGAGCAGTACTTC. Translating it yields CASSQGGGAREQYF.

This clonotype has a handful of counts. The chain couples TRBV6-2 or TRBV6-3 to TRBJ1-1; TRBD1 agrees at 7 bases. The ends lost 4 bases at V and 0 bases at J; junction bases unmatched: 5. CDR3 length: 15 amino acids. Germline CDR1 is MNHEY and CDR2 is SVGEGT. CDR3 sequence reads: CASSSGQILNTEAFF. CDR3 sequence (DNA): TGTGCCAGCAGTTCGGGACAGATTTTGAACACTGAAGCTTTCTTT.

This clonotype has a count of ten or more. V is TRBV29-1 and J is TRBJ1-3; TRBD1 matches at 8 bases. This CDR3 spans 15 amino acids. CDR1 SQVTM and CDR2 ANQGSEA come from the germline V gene. Trimming cost V 1 base and J 0 bases; bases outside gene matches: 2. The CDR3 is CSVEVTGDSGNTIYF. In DNA, the CDR3 is TGCAGCGTTGAAGTGACAGGGGACTCTGGAAACACCATATATTTT.

A few counts support this clonotype. The V gene is TRBV10-3, the J gene TRBJ2-1, with D unclear. Germline assignment: CDR1 ENHRY and CDR2 SYGVKD. Deletions cut 8 bases from V and 5 bases from J, with 16 bases between. The CDR3 totals 14 residues. CDR3 coding DNA: TGTGCCATCGGAGACCCGCTTTCTCACAATGAGCAGTTCTTC. This encodes CAIGDPLSHNEQFF.

This clonotype appeared many times. The gene calls are TRBV4-2 and TRBJ2-1, with TRBD1 matching over 7 bases. CDR3 size: 16 residues. Looked up from germline, CDR1 is LGHNA and CDR2 is YNFKEQ. J was trimmed by 9 bases and V by 0 bases; bases with no gene match: 11. CDR3 in DNA: TGTGCCAGCAGCCAAGAGACAGGGAGCTTAGGAGGTGAGCAGTTCTTC. This translates into CASSQETGSLGGEQFF.

This clonotype was counted a few times. The rearrangement joins TRBV2 to TRBJ1-1, with D possibly being TRBD1 (5 bases). The ends were cut back, 11 bases at V and 4 bases at J, with 17 bases in the middle. This CDR3 is built from 13 residues. In germline, CDR1 is SNHLY, CDR2 FYNNEI. The CDR3 nucleotides read TGTGCCGGAGGGGCAGGGCCAGGCACTGAAGCTTTCTTT. Its protein product is CAGGAGPGTEAFF.

The CDR3 protein is CASTTSGDEQFF. The CDR3 region has the DNA TGTGCCAGTACTACCAGCGGGGATGAGCAGTTCTTC. J is TRBJ2-1 and V is TRBV19; TRBD2 matches 7 bases. Trimming took 7 bases from V and 8 from J; bases not matched to a gene: 5. Germline assignment: CDR1 LNHDA and CDR2 SQIVND (reference sequence). The CDR3 runs to 12 residues.

This clonotype was detected ten times or more. This rearrangement joins TRBV5-1 to TRBJ1-2; no clear D. The CDR3 is made up of 17 amino acids. The V and J ends lost 0 bases and 3 bases respectively, with 18 bases between them. Germline loops: CDR1 SGHRS, CDR2 YFSETQ. As DNA, the CDR3 is TGCGCCAGCAGCTTGGCCTGGGCAGAAGATATTTACTATGGCTACACCTTC. Amino acid sequence: CASSLAWAEDIYYGYTF.

This clonotype came up many times. The V and J genes are TRBV12-3 or TRBV12-4 and TRBJ1-3; D unclear. V shed 2 bases and J shed 2 bases, with 10 bases lying between them. The CDR3 consists of 15 residues. CDR3 sequence: CASSLKPGPGNTIYF. Here the CDR3 DNA reads TGTGCCAGCAGTTTAAAACCAGGCCCTGGAAACACCATATATTTT.

This clonotype was recorded at least ten times. The CDR3: CASSFTPTGVNEKLFF. CDR3 bases: TGTGCCAGCAGCTTTACTCCTACAGGGGTGAATGAAAAACTGTTTTTT. V usage is TRBV5-5 and J usage is TRBJ1-4; 7 bases agree with TRBD1. V shed 2 bases and J 5 bases; nucleotides not matched to a gene: 9. Per the germline V gene, CDR1 is SGHKS and CDR2 is YYEKEE (reference sequence). The CDR3 spans 16 residues.

This clonotype was observed a handful of times. V and J are TRBV7-6 and TRBJ1-5; unclear D gene. This CDR3 has 13 amino acids. Germline-derived CDR1 and CDR2 are SGHVS and FNYEAQ. Trimming pared 5 bases from V and 9 bases from J, leaving 14 bases between. The CDR3 here is CASSEGSWGPQHF. CDR3 DNA: TGTGCCAGCAGCGAGGGTAGTTGGGGGCCCCAGCATTTT. The full variable domain, with the rest looked up from reference TRBV7-6 and TRBJ1-5, is GAGVSQSPRYKVTKRGQDVALRCDPISGHVSLYWYRQALGQGPEFLTYFNYEAQQDKSGLPNDRFSAERPEGSISTLTIQRTEQRDSAMYRCASSEGSWGPQHFGDGTRLSIL.

Worth noting for this clonotype: At one end, the junction sequence differs from germline, possibly due to a read error. This sequence joins TRBV5-4 and TRBJ2-5; no clear D. CDR1 is SGHNT and CDR2 is YYREEE in the germline V gene (reference sequence). The CDR3 sequence is 14 residues long. The CDR3 is CASSLATAALATDF. In DNA form, the CDR3 reads TGTGCCAGCAGCTTGGCGACCGCAGCGCTCGCCACGGACTTC.

The chain links TRBV19 to TRBJ1-4; D is ambiguous. The germline V gene encodes CDR1 LNHDA and CDR2 SQIVND (reference sequence). V lost 7 bases to trimming and J lost 0 bases, with 12 bases between them. The CDR3 contains 15 residues. The CDR3 region is CASTPEGATNEKLFF. The DNA of the CDR3 is TGTGCCAGTACCCCGGAGGGAGCAACTAATGAAAAACTGTTTTTT.

This clonotype has a count of ten or more. The V gene is TRBV12-3 or TRBV12-4, the J gene TRBJ2-3; TRBD2 matches 8 bases. With V trimmed by 8 bases and J by 2 bases, 9 bases remained unmatched. The CDR3 length is 15 residues. CDR3 region: CASLERGISTDTQYF. In nucleotides, the CDR3 is TGTGCCAGCTTGGAGCGGGGGATTTCCACAGATACGCAGTATTTT.

This clonotype has a handful of counts. This CDR3 reads CASSQGTHSPLHF. Here the CDR3 DNA reads TGTGCCAGCTCCCAGGGGACGCATTCACCCCTCCACTTT. J is TRBJ1-6 and V is TRBV5-6; D perhaps matches TRBD1 (6 bases). V was trimmed by 7 bases and J by 8 bases, leaving 13 bases between them. Germline CDR1 SGHDT, CDR2 YYEEEE. CDR3 size: 13 residues.

At least ten counts were recorded for this clonotype. The genes are TRBV28 and TRBJ2-7; 7 bases line up with TRBD1. The CDR3 extends over 13 amino acids. Losses at the gene ends were 5 bases for V and 3 bases for J; bases not matched to a gene: 4. Germline lookup yields CDR1 MDHEN and CDR2 SYDVKM. CDR3 protein: CASSPGQNYEQYF. As DNA, the CDR3 is TGTGCCAGCAGTCCGGGACAGAACTACGAGCAGTACTTC.